This TCR beta chain was identified in a study of long-term antiretroviral therapy in people with HIV. The CDR3 is 13 residues long. CDR1 and CDR2 (germline): KGHSH, LQKENI. V gave up 8 bases and J gave up 4 bases, with 12 bases separating them. Version v3.0 of the immunoSEQ assay ran at survey level. The protocol was immunoSEQ multiplex PCR, while the TCRdb copy is restricted to in-frame clones and leaves out a portion. The sample lists approximately 41,000 clones; 80% were seen once. The V and J genes are TRBV18 and TRBJ1-3; possible D gene TRBD1, 6 bases. The sample consisted of unsorted PBMCs, taken 1.5 years after starting antiretroviral therapy. This receptor was obtained from a man aged 18 to 30 with HIV. The CDR3 loop reads CASTTGTGNTIYF. DNA of the CDR3: TGTGCCAGCACTACCGGGACAGGAAACACCATATATTTT. Full variable domain (rest looked up from reference TRBV18 and TRBJ1-3): NAGVMQNPRHLVRRRGQEARLRCSPMKGHSHVYWYRQLPEEGLKFMVYLQKENIIDESGMPKERFSAEFPKEGPSILRIQQVVRGDSAAYFCASTTGTGNTIYFGEGSWLTVV.